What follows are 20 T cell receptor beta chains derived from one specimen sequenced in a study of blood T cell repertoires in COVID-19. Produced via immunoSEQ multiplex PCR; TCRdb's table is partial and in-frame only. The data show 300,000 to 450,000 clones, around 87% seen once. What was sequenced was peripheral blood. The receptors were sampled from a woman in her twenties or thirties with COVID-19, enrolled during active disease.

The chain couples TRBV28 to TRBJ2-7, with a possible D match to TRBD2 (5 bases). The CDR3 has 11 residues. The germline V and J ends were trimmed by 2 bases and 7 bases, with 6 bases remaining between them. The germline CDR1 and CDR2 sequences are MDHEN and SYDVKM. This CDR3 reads CASSLRREQYF. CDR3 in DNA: TGTGCCAGCAGTTTAAGGAGGGAGCAGTACTTC.

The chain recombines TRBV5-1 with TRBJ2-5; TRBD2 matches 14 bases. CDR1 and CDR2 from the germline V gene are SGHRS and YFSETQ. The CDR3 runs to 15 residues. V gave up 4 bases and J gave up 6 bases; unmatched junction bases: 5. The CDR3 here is CASSGGTSGSQTQYF. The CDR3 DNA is TGCGCCAGCAGCGGCGGGACTAGCGGGAGTCAGACCCAGTACTTC.

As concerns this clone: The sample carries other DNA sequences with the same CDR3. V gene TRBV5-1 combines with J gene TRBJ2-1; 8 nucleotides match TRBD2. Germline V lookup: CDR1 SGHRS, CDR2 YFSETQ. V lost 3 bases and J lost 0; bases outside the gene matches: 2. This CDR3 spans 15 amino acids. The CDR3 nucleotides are TGCGCCAGCAGCTCTGGACTAGCCTCCTACAATGAGCAGTTCTTC. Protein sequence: CASSSGLASYNEQFF. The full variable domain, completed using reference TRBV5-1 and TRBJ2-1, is KAGVTQTPRYLIKTRGQQVTLSCSPISGHRSVSWYQQTPGQGLQFLFEYFSETQRNKGNFPGRFSGRQFSNSRSEMNVSTLELGDSALYLCASSSGLASYNEQFFGPGTRLTVL.

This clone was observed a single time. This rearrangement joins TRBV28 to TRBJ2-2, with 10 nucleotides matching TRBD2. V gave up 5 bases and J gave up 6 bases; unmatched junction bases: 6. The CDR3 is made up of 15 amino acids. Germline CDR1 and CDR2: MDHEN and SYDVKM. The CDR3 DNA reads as TGTGCCAGCAGTCCCCTAGCGGGAGACCCCGGGGAGCTGTTTTTT. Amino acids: CASSPLAGDPGELFF.

CDR3 amino acids: CASSRRSGSNNEQFF. The DNA of the CDR3 is TGCGCCAGCAGCAGAAGGAGTGGGTCAAACAATGAGCAGTTCTTC. The rearrangement links TRBV5-1 to TRBJ2-1; D ambiguous. The germline V gene encodes CDR1 SGHRS and CDR2 YFSETQ. There are 15 residues in the CDR3. The ends were cut back, 4 bases at V and 5 bases at J, with 16 bases in the middle.

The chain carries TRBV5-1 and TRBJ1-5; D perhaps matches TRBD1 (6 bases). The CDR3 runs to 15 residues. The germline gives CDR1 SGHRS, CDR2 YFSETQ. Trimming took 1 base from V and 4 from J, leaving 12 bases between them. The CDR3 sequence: CASSLSGQQNQPQHF. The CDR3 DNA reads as TGCGCCAGCAGCTTGAGCGGACAGCAAAATCAGCCCCAGCATTTT.

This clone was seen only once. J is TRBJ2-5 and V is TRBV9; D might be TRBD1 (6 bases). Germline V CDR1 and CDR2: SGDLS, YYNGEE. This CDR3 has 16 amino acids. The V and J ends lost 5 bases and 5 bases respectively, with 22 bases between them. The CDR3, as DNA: TGTGCCAGCAGTATGGGGGCCCAGGGCTTTTCGGAGACCCAGTACTTC. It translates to CASSMGAQGFSETQYF.

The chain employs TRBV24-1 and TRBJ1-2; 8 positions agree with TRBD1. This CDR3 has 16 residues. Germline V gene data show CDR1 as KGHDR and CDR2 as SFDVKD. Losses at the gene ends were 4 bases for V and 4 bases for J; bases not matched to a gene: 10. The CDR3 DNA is TGTGCCACCAGTGACCAAGGGACAGGCAACCCCTATGGCTACACCTTC. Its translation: CATSDQGTGNPYGYTF.

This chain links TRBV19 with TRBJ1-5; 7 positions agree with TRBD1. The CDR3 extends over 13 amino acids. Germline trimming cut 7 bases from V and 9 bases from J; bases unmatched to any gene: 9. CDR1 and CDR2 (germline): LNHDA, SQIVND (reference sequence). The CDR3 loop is CASKHTGDRPQHF. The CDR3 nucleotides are TGTGCCAGTAAACACACAGGGGACCGGCCCCAGCATTTT.

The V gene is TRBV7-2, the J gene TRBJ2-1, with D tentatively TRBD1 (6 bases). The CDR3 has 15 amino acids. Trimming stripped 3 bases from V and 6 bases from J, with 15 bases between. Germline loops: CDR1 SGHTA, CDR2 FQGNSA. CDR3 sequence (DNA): TGTGCCAGCAGCTTGGGGGCGTGGGGATTCAATGAGCAGTTCTTC. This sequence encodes CASSLGAWGFNEQFF.

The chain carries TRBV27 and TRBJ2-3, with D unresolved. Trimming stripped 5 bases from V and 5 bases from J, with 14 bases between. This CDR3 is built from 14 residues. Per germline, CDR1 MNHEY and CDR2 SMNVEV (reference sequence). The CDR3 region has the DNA TGTGCCAGCAGTATCTCATTCGATAGAGATACGCAGTATTTT. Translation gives CASSISFDRDTQYF.

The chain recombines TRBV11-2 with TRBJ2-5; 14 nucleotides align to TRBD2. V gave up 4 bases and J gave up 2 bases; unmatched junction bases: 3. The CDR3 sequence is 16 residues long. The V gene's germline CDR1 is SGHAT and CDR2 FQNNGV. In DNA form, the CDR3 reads TGTGCCAGCAGCTCCCGGACTAGCGGGAGGCAAGAGACCCAGTACTTC. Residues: CASSSRTSGRQETQYF.

The CDR3 spells CASRQGPDEQFF. CDR3 nucleotide sequence: TGTGCCAGCAGACAGGGGCCGGATGAGCAGTTCTTC. V and J are TRBV12-3 or TRBV12-4 and TRBJ2-1; TRBD1 aligns across 7 bases. V was pared by 6 bases and J by 8 bases, with 4 bases of the junction left unmatched. This CDR3 has 12 residues.

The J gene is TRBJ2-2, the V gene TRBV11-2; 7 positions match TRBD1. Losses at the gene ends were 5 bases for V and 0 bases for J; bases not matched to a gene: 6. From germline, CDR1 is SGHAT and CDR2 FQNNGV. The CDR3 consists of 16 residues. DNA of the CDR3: TGTGCCAGCAGCCGGACTCAGGGGGCGAACACCGGGGAGCTGTTTTTT. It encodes CASSRTQGANTGELFF.

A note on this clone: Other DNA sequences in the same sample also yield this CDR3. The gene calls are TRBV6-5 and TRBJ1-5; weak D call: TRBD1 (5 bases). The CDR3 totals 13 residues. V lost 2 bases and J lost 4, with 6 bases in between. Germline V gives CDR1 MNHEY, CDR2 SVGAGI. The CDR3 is CASSYRGNQPQHF. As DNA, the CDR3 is TGTGCCAGCAGTTACAGGGGAAATCAGCCCCAGCATTTT.

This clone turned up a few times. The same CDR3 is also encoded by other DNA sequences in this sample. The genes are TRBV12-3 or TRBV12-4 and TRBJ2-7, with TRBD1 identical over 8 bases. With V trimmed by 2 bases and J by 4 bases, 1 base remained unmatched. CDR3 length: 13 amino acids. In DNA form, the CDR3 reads TGTGCCAGCAGTTTAACAGGGGGATACGAGCAGTACTTC. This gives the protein CASSLTGGYEQYF.

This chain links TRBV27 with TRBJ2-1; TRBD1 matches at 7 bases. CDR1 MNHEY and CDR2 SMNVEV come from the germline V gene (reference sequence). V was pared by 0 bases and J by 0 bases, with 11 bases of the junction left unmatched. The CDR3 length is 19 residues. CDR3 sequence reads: CASSLSGQGEPFSYNEQFF. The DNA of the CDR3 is TGTGCCAGCAGTTTATCCGGGCAGGGGGAGCCTTTCTCCTACAATGAGCAGTTCTTC.

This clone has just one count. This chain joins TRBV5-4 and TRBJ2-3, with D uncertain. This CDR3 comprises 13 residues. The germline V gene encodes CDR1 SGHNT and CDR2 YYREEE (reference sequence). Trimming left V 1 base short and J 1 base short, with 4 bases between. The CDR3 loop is CASSLTGTDTQYF. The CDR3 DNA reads TGTGCCAGCAGCTTGACAGGCACAGATACGCAGTATTTT.

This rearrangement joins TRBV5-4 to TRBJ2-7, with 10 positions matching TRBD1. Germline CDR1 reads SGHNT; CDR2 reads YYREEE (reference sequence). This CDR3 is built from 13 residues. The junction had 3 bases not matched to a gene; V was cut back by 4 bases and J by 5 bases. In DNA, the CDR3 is TGTGCCAGCAGCCGCGGACAGGGGGACGAGCAGTACTTC. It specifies CASSRGQGDEQYF.

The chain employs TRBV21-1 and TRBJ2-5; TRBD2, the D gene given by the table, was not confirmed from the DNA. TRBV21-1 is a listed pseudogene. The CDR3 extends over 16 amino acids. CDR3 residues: CASSRACRGERETQYF. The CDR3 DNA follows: TGTGCCAGCAGCCGAGCATGCAGAGGAGAACGGGAGACCCAGTACTTC.